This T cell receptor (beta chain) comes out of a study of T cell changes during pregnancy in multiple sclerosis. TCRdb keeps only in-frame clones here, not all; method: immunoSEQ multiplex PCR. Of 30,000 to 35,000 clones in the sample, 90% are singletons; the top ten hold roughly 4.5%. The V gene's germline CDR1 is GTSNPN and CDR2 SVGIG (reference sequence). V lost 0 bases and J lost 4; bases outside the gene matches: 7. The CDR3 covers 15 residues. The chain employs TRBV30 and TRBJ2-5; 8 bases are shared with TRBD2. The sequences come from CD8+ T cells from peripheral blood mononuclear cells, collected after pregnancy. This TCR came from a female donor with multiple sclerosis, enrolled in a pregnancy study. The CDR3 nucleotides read TGTGCCTGGAGTGTATGGAGCGGGGGAGGAGAGACCCAGTACTTC. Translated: CAWSVWSGGGETQYF.